Each of the 22 T cell receptor beta chains below was sequenced from the same sample in a study of CD8 T cells in Susac syndrome. Random hexamers were used to reverse transcribe an amount of roughly 0.45 to 1 ug RNA. TCRdb used MiXCR to reprocess the immunoSEQ multiplex PCR reads, holding one entry per CDR3 protein. The table records 330,000 or so distinct CDR3 sequences, approximately 89% of them present only once. Sequencing was carried out using CD8+ T cells from PBMCs. Receptors were obtained from a human donor with multiple sclerosis.

The J gene is TRBJ2-7, the V gene TRBV2; TRBD2 aligns across 8 bases. This CDR3 is built from 15 residues. CDR1 is SNHLY, CDR2 FYNNEI, per germline. V shed 10 bases and J 3 bases; nucleotides not matched to a gene: 14. CDR3 nucleotides: TGTGCCACAAAGCACGGAGCGGGAGACTTCTACGAGCAGTACTTC. It encodes CATKHGAGDFYEQYF.

This chain uses TRBV15 with TRBJ2-1; D unresolved. Per germline, CDR1 LNHNV and CDR2 YYDKDF (reference sequence). V was clipped by 7 bases and J by 5 bases, with 12 bases between them. The CDR3 extends over 13 amino acids. The CDR3 protein is CATTARTDNEQFF. CDR3 DNA sequence: TGTGCCACCACGGCCCGCACTGACAATGAGCAGTTCTTC. Looking up the rest from reference TRBV15 and TRBJ2-1 gives the full variable domain: DAMVIQNPRYQVTQFGKPVTLSCSQTLNHNVMYWYQQKSSQAPKLLFHYYDKDFNNEADTPDNFQSRRPNTSFCFLDIRSPGLGDTAMYLCATTARTDNEQFFGPGTRLTVL.

This clonotype was detected only once. The rearrangement joins TRBV3-1 to TRBJ1-1, with 7 bases aligning to TRBD1. CDR1 is LGHDT and CDR2 is YNNKEL in the germline V gene (reference sequence). Germline trimming cut 1 base from V and 0 bases from J; bases unmatched to any gene: 11. CDR3 size: 18 residues. CDR3 DNA: TGTGCCAGCAGCCAAGTTTCGCAGGGGGTCTCCATGAACACTGAAGCTTTCTTT. It yields the protein CASSQVSQGVSMNTEAFF.

The chain uses TRBV19 and TRBJ1-1, with D perhaps matching TRBD1 (6 bases). Germline V gene sequence: CDR1 LNHDA, CDR2 SQIVND (reference sequence). The CDR3 extends over 14 amino acids. V lost 3 bases and J lost 5, with 13 bases in between. The CDR3 coding sequence is TGTGCCAGTAGTATTTTCGGGGGGCCGACTGAAGCTTTCTTT. It specifies CASSIFGGPTEAFF.

The V gene is TRBV3-1, the J gene TRBJ2-7; D is perhaps TRBD1 (6 bases). Trimming removed 1 base from V and 7 bases from J, with 14 bases in between. Germline values: CDR1 LGHDT, CDR2 YNNKEL (reference sequence). This CDR3 spans 14 amino acids. In DNA, the CDR3 is TGTGCCAGCAGCCAAGTTAACAGGGTGGAAGAGCAGTACTTC. Amino acids: CASSQVNRVEEQYF.

The chain links TRBV7-2 to TRBJ2-1, with 12 bases aligning to TRBD2. This CDR3 contains 15 residues. Germline CDR1 reads SGHTA; CDR2 reads FQGNSA. V was clipped by 5 bases and J by 7 bases; unmatched bases: 6. As DNA, the CDR3 is TGTGCCAGCAGCGCAACTAGCGGGAGGTTAAATGAGCAGTTCTTC. This sequence encodes CASSATSGRLNEQFF.

The chain joins TRBV7-8 to TRBJ1-1, with D uncertain. Per the germline V gene, CDR1 is SGHVS and CDR2 is FQNEAQ. With 1 base removed from V and 0 bases from J, the gap between germline ends came to 12 bases. The CDR3 consists of 16 residues. For the CDR3, the DNA is TGTGCCAGCAGCTTAGAGGGCAGCCACATGAACACTGAAGCTTTCTTT. Amino acid sequence: CASSLEGSHMNTEAFF.

The V gene is TRBV4-1, the J gene TRBJ1-1; 7 nucleotides agree with TRBD1. V was clipped by 0 bases and J by 7 bases; unmatched bases: 11. Germline assignment: CDR1 MGHRA and CDR2 YSYEKL. There are 16 residues in the CDR3. CDR3 nucleotides: TGCGCCAGCAGCCAAGATCGGGGACAGCCGTCAGTTGAAGCTTTCTTT. Amino acids: CASSQDRGQPSVEAFF.

V usage is TRBV6-6 and J usage is TRBJ2-7; 7 bases agree with TRBD1. Trimming took 4 bases from V and 0 from J; bases not matched to a gene: 9. This CDR3 spans 16 amino acids. Per the germline V gene, CDR1 is MNHNY and CDR2 is SVGAGI (reference sequence). The CDR3 region is CASSSGTARSSYEQYF. The DNA for the CDR3 is TGTGCCAGCAGTTCCGGGACAGCCAGGAGCTCCTACGAGCAGTACTTC.

The chain has TRBV7-3 and TRBJ2-7; weak D call: TRBD2 (6 bases). The CDR3 length is 14 residues. With 3 bases removed from V and 2 bases from J, the gap between germline ends came to 11 bases. The germline V gene has CDR1 SGHTA and CDR2 FQGTGA. CDR3 nucleotides: TGTGCCAGCAGCTTTAGCGGTGGGACCTACGAGCAGTACTTC. This translates into CASSFSGGTYEQYF.

This clonotype came up once. The rearrangement links TRBV6-5 to TRBJ2-1; 10 nucleotides align to TRBD2. The V and J ends lost 5 bases and 7 bases, in that order; junction bases with no gene match: 5. Germline values: CDR1 MNHEY, CDR2 SVGAGI. The CDR3 contains 14 residues. The CDR3 bases are TGTGCCAGCAGTAACAGCGGGAGGGGAAATGAGCAGTTCTTC. This sequence encodes CASSNSGRGNEQFF.

This sequence joins TRBV12-3 or TRBV12-4 and TRBJ2-5; D is unclear. V lost 3 bases and J 1 base, leaving 9 bases between the germline ends. This CDR3 comprises 14 residues. The CDR3 spells CASSFGHLQETQYF. The CDR3, as DNA: TGTGCCAGCAGTTTCGGGCACCTCCAAGAGACCCAGTACTTC.

For this clonotype: One end of the junction is discordant with germline, which a read error may explain. The rearrangement uses TRBV20-1 and TRBJ2-5; D may correspond to TRBD1 or TRBD2 (5 bases each). There are 10 residues in the CDR3. CDR1 is DFQATT, CDR2 SNEGSKA, per germline (reference sequence). The CDR3 region has the DNA TGCAGTGCAGACCGGGGCCCAAGGAACTTC. Protein product: CSADRGPRNF.

The J gene is TRBJ1-1, the V gene TRBV20-1; no clear D gene. Germline CDR1 DFQATT, CDR2 SNEGSKA (reference sequence). This CDR3 has 14 residues. V shed 3 bases and J shed 3 bases, with 14 bases lying between them. The CDR3 region is CSASNPGRDTEAFF. The CDR3 coding sequence is TGCAGTGCTAGTAACCCCGGTCGGGACACTGAAGCTTTCTTT.

The chain carries TRBV4-3 and TRBJ2-7; a possible D gene is TRBD2 (5 bases). This CDR3 has 15 amino acids. V was pared by 3 bases and J by 1 base, with 13 bases between. Germline CDR1 and CDR2: LGHNA and YSLEER. For the CDR3, the DNA is TGCGCCAGCAGCCAGAGTTGGAGACTATCCTACGAGCAGTACTTC. Its protein product is CASSQSWRLSYEQYF.

This chain joins TRBV5-6 and TRBJ2-5, with D possibly being TRBD2 (5 bases). This CDR3 contains 15 residues. V shed 4 bases and J shed 4 bases, with 17 bases lying between them. Germline V gives CDR1 SGHDT, CDR2 YYEEEE. The CDR3 DNA is TGTGCCAGCAGCGGATCAGTAGCGTACCCAGAGACCCAGTACTTC. Translated: CASSGSVAYPETQYF.

The chain couples TRBV6-2 or TRBV6-3 to TRBJ2-1; D may be TRBD2 (6 bases). This CDR3 has 13 residues. Germline V gene lookup returns CDR1 MNHEY and CDR2 SVGEGT. Trimming pared 2 bases from V and 8 bases from J, leaving 10 bases between. The DNA of the CDR3 is TGTGCCAGCAGTTACGGGGAGGTCTATGAGCAGTTCTTC. This gives the protein CASSYGEVYEQFF.

The V call is TRBV13, the J call TRBJ1-2; unclear D gene. Germline V CDR1 and CDR2: PRHDT, FYEKMQ (reference sequence). The CDR3 spans 12 residues. V lost 1 base to trimming and J lost 6 bases, with 6 bases between them. DNA of the CDR3: TGTGCCAGCAGCTTAGTTCAGGATGGCTACACCTTC. Translating gives CASSLVQDGYTF.

This chain links TRBV27 with TRBJ2-5; 10 nucleotides line up with TRBD1. The germline CDR1 and CDR2 sequences are MNHEY and SMNVEV (reference sequence). V was clipped by 6 bases and J by 1 base; unmatched bases: 14. The CDR3 is 18 residues long. The CDR3 coding sequence is TGTGCCAGCAGCCTCCTTGGGACAGGGGAGCCAGGCCAAGAGACCCAGTACTTC. Translation gives CASSLLGTGEPGQETQYF.

The rearrangement joins TRBV28 to TRBJ1-2; 7 nucleotides align to TRBD1. The CDR3 loop spans 12 amino acids. CDR1 is MDHEN, CDR2 SYDVKM, per germline. J gave up 3 bases and V 6 bases, and 1 base lay outside the gene matches. The CDR3 is CASSDRDYGYTF. The CDR3 DNA reads as TGTGCCAGCAGCGACAGGGACTATGGCTACACCTTC.

This chain uses TRBV12-3 or TRBV12-4 with TRBJ2-1, with 10 bases lining up with TRBD2. The CDR3 is 16 residues long. Germline trimming cut 5 bases from V and 0 bases from J; bases unmatched to any gene: 4. The CDR3 region has the DNA TGTGCCAGCAGTGCTAGCGGGGGTAGCTCCTACAATGAGCAGTTCTTC. It translates to CASSASGGSSYNEQFF.

The rearrangement uses TRBV27 and TRBJ2-1; D ambiguous. The germline gives CDR1 MNHEY, CDR2 SMNVEV (reference sequence). The CDR3 totals 13 residues. The germline V and J ends were trimmed by 0 bases and 5 bases, with 5 bases remaining between them. The CDR3 region has the DNA TGTGCCAGCAGTTTATCGAACAACAATGAGCAGTTCTTC. This gives the protein CASSLSNNNEQFF.